The T cell receptor (beta chain) under discussion was sequenced for a study of T cells in Graves' hyperthyroidism and ophthalmopathy. Study in general: Peripheral blood sampling occurred at initial diagnosis, before any treatment.

RNA transcripts served as the template for amplifying TCR beta CDR3 regions. HTBI primers were used for first-round RT-PCR of the TCR CDR3. From the multiplex PCR reads, TCRdb called clonotypes with MiXCR, one entry per CDR3 protein. The sample holds approximately 510,000 distinct CDR3 sequences, around 21% seen once. This clonotype was picked up many times. Its antigen is still unknown. Germline CDR1 and CDR2: MGHRA and YSYEKL. J gave up 3 bases and V 0 bases, and 9 bases lay outside the gene matches. CDR3 length: 17 residues. Patients having uncontrolled infection, another autoimmune disease, pregnancy or lactation were not included. On the basis of clinical symptoms, serum thyroxine and TRAb, thyroid ultrasound and orbital computed tomography, diagnoses were made. The study, taken as a whole, reports: Most thyroid clonotypes expanded above 0.001 were also detected in blood.

Source material: blood. This receptor was obtained from a man aged 18 to 30 with Graves' hyperthyroidism. The chain recombines TRBV4-1 with TRBJ2-7, with TRBD2 identical over 9 bases. CDR3 DNA: TGCGCCAGCAGCCAAGAATGGGGAGCGGGGGGAGGCTACGAGCAGTACTTC. Translated: CASSQEWGAGGGYEQYF.